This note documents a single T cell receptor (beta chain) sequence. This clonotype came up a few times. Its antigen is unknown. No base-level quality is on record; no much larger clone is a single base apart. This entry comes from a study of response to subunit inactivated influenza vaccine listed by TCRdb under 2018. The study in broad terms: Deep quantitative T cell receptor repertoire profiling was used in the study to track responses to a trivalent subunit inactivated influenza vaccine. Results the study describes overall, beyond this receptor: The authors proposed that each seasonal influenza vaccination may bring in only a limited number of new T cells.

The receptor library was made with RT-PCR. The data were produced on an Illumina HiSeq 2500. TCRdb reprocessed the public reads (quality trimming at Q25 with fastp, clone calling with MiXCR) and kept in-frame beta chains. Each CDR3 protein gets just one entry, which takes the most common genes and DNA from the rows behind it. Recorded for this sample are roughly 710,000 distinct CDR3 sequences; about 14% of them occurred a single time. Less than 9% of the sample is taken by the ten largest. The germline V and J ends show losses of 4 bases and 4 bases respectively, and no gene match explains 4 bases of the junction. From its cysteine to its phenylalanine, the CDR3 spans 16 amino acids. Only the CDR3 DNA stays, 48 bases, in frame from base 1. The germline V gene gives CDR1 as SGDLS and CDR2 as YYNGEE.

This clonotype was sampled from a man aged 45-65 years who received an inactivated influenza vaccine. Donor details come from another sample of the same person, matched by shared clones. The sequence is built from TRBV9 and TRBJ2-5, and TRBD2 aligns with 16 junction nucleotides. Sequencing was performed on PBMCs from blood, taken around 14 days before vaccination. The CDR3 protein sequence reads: CASSLGTSGRVETQYF. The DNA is TGTGCCAGCAGCCTCGGGACTAGCGGGAGGGTAGAGACCCAGTACTTC.